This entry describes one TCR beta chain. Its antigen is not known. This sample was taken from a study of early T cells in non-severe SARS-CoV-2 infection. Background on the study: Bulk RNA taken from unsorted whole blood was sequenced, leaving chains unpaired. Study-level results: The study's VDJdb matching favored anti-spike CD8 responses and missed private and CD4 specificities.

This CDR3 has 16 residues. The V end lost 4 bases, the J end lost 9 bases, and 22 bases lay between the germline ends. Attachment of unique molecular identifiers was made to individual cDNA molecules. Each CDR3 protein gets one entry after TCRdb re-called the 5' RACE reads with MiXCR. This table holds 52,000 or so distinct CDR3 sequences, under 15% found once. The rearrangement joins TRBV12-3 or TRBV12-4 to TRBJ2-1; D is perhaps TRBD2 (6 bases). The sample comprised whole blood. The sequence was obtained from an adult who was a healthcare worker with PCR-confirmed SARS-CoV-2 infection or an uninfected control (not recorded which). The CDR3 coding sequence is TGTGCCAGCAGTTCACGGGAGCGGTTCCCTGGGCGTGAGCAGTTCTTC. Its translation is CASSSRERFPGREQFF.